The 9 T cell receptor beta chains below come from one sample, sequenced in a study of cytomegalovirus exposure and HLA in healthy donors. Primers for the PCR totalled 60 Vbeta and 13 Jbeta. Repertoires were generated with immunoSEQ multiplex PCR, while TCRdb's copy carries only in-frame clones and drops some. This sample has around 170,000 clones, with 70% to 85% found just once. Sequencing input: PBMCs. All receptors derive from a woman aged 40 to 50 in good health and CMV-seronegative.

This clone was seen once. The CDR3 here is CASSLGAGVVTGELFF. The CDR3 nucleotides read TGTGCCAGCAGCTTGGGGGCGGGAGTCGTAACCGGGGAGCTGTTTTTT. The V and J genes are TRBV5-4 and TRBJ2-2; 7 bases line up with TRBD2. V gave up 0 bases and J gave up 5 bases; unmatched junction bases: 7. The germline CDR1 and CDR2 sequences are SGHNT and YYREEE (reference sequence). This CDR3 has 16 residues.

This clone was counted between two and nine times. The V call is TRBV29-1, the J call TRBJ1-5, with 9 bases fitting TRBD1. This CDR3 region has 14 residues. Germline V gene data show CDR1 as SQVTM and CDR2 as ANQGSEA. V dropped 2 bases and J dropped 4; count of bases not matched to a gene: 3. The CDR3 loop is CSVELQGANQPQHF. CDR3 DNA sequence: TGCAGCGTTGAACTACAGGGGGCGAATCAGCCCCAGCATTTT. The whole variable domain, remainder taken from reference TRBV29-1 and TRBJ1-5, is SAVISQKPSRDICQRGTSLTIQCQVDSQVTMMFWYRQQPGQSLTLIATANQGSEATYESGFVIDKFPISRPNLTFSTLTVSNMSPEDSSIYLCSVELQGANQPQHFGDGTRLSIL.

This clone appeared a few times. This chain links TRBV5-6 with TRBJ1-2; perhaps TRBD1 as D (5 bases). The CDR3 is 16 amino acids. Germline CDR1 is SGHDT and CDR2 is YYEEEE. V was trimmed by 3 bases and J by 2 bases, leaving 17 bases between them. The CDR3 reads CASSWPGVGSNYGYTF. In DNA form, the CDR3 reads TGTGCCAGCAGCTGGCCGGGGGTAGGAAGCAACTATGGCTACACCTTC.

This clone was seen only a few times. V and J are TRBV18 and TRBJ2-3; 8 bases match TRBD2. Germline CDR1 and CDR2: KGHSH and LQKENI. Unmatched junction bases numbered 7, after V lost 0 bases and J lost 5 bases. The CDR3 consists of 16 residues. CDR3 DNA: TGTGCCAGCTCACCACCAGTAGCGGGGAGGGGAGATACGCAGTATTTT. Protein: CASSPPVAGRGDTQYF. The full variable domain, its missing parts supplied by reference TRBV18 and TRBJ2-3, is NAGVMQNPRHLVRRRGQEARLRCSPMKGHSHVYWYRQLPEEGLKFMVYLQKENIIDESGMPKERFSAEFPKEGPSILRIQQVVRGDSAAYFCASSPPVAGRGDTQYFGPGTRLTVL.

This clone was seen only a few times. The rearrangement links TRBV5-4 to TRBJ2-3, with 15 positions matching TRBD2. The CDR3 contains 15 residues. V trimming: 7 bases; J trimming: 6 bases; junction bases outside the gene matches: 6. The germline V gene encodes CDR1 SGHNT and CDR2 YYREEE (reference sequence). The CDR3, as DNA: TGTGCCAGCGGCGAGGGACTAGCGGGAGGTGATACGCAGTATTTT. Protein sequence: CASGEGLAGGDTQYF.

This rearrangement joins TRBV9 to TRBJ2-5, with TRBD2 matching 11 bases. Germline V gene sequence: CDR1 SGDLS, CDR2 YYNGEE. Germline trimming cut 3 bases from V and 10 bases from J; bases unmatched to any gene: 5. The CDR3 length is 13 residues. The CDR3 bases are TGTGCCAGCAGCGCCACTAGCGGGGGCCTCCAGTACTTC. Its translation: CASSATSGGLQYF.

The chain employs TRBV4-2 and TRBJ2-7; no clear D. The germline V gene has CDR1 LGHNA and CDR2 YNFKEQ. Deletions cut 0 bases from V and 0 bases from J, with 15 bases between. The CDR3 consists of 17 residues. CDR3 loop: CASSQDFSALASYEQYF. As DNA, the CDR3 is TGTGCCAGCAGCCAAGATTTCTCGGCCTTAGCCTCCTACGAGCAGTACTTC.

V gene TRBV7-2 combines with J gene TRBJ2-5, with 10 nucleotides matching TRBD2. This CDR3 spans 16 amino acids. In germline, CDR1 is SGHTA, CDR2 FQGNSA. V shed 5 bases, J shed 3 bases, and the junction held 9 bases outside the gene matches. DNA for the CDR3: TGTGCCAGCAGCCCACAGCGGCTAGCGGGAGAAGAGACCCAGTACTTC. It translates to CASSPQRLAGEETQYF.

This clone was observed once. The V and J genes are TRBV27 and TRBJ2-1, with 12 bases that match TRBD2. Trimming cost V 6 bases and J 2 bases; bases outside gene matches: 8. The CDR3 is made up of 17 amino acids. The germline V gene has CDR1 MNHEY and CDR2 SMNVEV (reference sequence). The CDR3 spells CASSGLAGPTTYNEQFF. CDR3 DNA sequence: TGTGCCAGCAGCGGACTAGCGGGACCTACCACCTACAATGAGCAGTTCTTC.